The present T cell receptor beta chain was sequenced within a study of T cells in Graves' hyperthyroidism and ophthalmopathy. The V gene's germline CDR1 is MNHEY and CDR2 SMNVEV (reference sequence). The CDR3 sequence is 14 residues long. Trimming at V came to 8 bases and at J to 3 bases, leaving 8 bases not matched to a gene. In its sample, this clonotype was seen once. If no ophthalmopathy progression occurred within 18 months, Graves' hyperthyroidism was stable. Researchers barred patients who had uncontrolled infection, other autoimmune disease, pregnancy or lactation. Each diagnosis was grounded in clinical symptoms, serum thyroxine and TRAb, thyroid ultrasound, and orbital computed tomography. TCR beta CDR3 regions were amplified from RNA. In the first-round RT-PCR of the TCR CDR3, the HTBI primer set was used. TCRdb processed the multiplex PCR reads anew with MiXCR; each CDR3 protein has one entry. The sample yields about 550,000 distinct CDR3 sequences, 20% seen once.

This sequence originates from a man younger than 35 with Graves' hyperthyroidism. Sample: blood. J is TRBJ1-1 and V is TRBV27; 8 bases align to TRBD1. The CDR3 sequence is CASYPQGAHTEAFF. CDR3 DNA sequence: TGTGCCAGCTACCCGCAGGGGGCGCACACTGAAGCTTTCTTT.